This TCR beta chain comes out of a study of blood T cell repertoires in COVID-19. Study-level information: Whether acute or convalescent, the COVID-19 samples came from the United States, Italy and Spain. T cells, B-cell-depleted T cells, or PBMCs supplied cDNA or gDNA.

Patients from Seattle were sampled longitudinally, starting during active infection. Original processing notes: Nucleated cell counts were estimated from reference gene primer amplification. Data came from immunoSEQ multiplex PCR; TCRdb stores just in-frame clones and leaves some out. V and J calls and clone size are those listed in that table; D and trimming were worked out from the DNA. The sample holds 300,000 or so clones, 80% to 95% seen once. This clone showed up just once. The sample was peripheral blood. The sequence came from a woman aged 25 to 45 with COVID-19, enrolled during active disease.

The DNA for the CDR3 is TGTGCCAGCAGTTTATCGTGGCTCCTCGCCACTGAAGCTTTCTTT. This codes for CASSLSWLLATEAFF. The gene calls are TRBV27 and TRBJ1-1; D gene uncertain. The CDR3 runs 15 residues. Trimming took off 0 bases at V and 4 bases at J, with 12 bases between the two ends. Germline V gene lookup returns CDR1 MNHEY and CDR2 SMNVEV (reference sequence).